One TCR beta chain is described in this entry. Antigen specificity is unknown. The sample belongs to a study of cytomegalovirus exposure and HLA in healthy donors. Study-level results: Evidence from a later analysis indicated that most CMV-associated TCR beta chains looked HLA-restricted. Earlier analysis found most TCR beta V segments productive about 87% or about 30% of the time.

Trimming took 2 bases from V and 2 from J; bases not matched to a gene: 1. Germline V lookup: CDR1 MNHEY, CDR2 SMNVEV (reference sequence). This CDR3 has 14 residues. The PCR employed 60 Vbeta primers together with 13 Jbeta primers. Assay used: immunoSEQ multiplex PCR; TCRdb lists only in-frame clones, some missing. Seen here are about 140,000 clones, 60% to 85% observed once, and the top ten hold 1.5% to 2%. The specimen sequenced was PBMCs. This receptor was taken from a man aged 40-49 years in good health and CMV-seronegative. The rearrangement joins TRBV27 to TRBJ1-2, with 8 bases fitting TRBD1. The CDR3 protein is CASSLRQGNYGYTF. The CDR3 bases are TGTGCCAGCAGTTTAAGACAGGGGAACTATGGCTACACCTTC.